The TCR beta chain under discussion was sequenced for a study of control samples from healthy donors and cancer patients. Some clones are missing from TCRdb's copy, which holds only in-frame ones; the method was immunoSEQ multiplex PCR. Here the sample spans 25,000 to 35,000 clones, around nine tenths being singletons. From germline, CDR1 is LGHNA and CDR2 YNFKEQ. Trimming left V 0 bases short and J 4 bases short, with 13 bases between. This CDR3 comprises 16 residues. Sequenced input: PBMCs. This TCR was recovered from a middle-aged woman with lung cancer. V usage is TRBV4-2 and J usage is TRBJ1-5, with D perhaps matching TRBD1 (6 bases). CDR3 protein: CASSQDLGALNQPQHF. As DNA, the CDR3 is TGTGCCAGCAGCCAAGATCTGGGGGCGCTTAATCAGCCCCAGCATTTT.